This paragraph reports one TCR beta chain. The J segment lost 2 bases and the V segment lost 2 bases, leaving 3 bases of the junction unmatched. CDR3 length: 16 amino acids. Germline assignment: CDR1 MNHEY and CDR2 SVGAGI. The data belong to a study of blood T cells in healthy people across ages. Then a second PCR, running roughly 7 to 11 cycles, was carried out with a sample-barcoded 5' primer and a J-beta primer mix. TCRdb reprocessed the 5' RACE reads via MiXCR and lists one record per CDR3 protein. There are under 800,000 distinct CDR3 sequences in the sample; 20% to 25% occur only once, and more than 3% lies in the top ten.

V gene TRBV6-5 combines with J gene TRBJ2-1; 10 nucleotides match TRBD2. Sequencing was carried out using blood. The source of this sequence is a man aged 65 to 85 in good health. The CDR3 spells CASSYLAGVAYNEQFF. The CDR3 DNA sequence: TGTGCCAGCAGTTACCTAGCGGGAGTGGCCTACAATGAGCAGTTCTTC.